What follows are 2 T cell receptor beta chains derived from one specimen sequenced in a study of blood T cell repertoires in COVID-19. Profiling relied on immunoSEQ multiplex PCR, and the TCRdb table lists in-frame clones only, not all of them. The sample contains fewer than 350,000 clones, around 90% of which appear only once. Sequenced: PBMCs or T cells enriched from blood (not recorded which). Receptors were obtained from a woman in her forties with acute COVID-19.

CDR3 nucleotide sequence: TGTGCCAGCAGCCCCACGGGGGACCCTCGGGAGACCCAGTACTTC. This sequence encodes CASSPTGDPRETQYF. J is TRBJ2-5 and V is TRBV11-2, with D perhaps TRBD2 (6 bases). V gave up 5 bases and J gave up 5 bases, with 18 bases separating them. Germline CDR1 SGHAT, CDR2 FQNNGV. This CDR3 has 15 amino acids.

The rearrangement uses TRBV19 and TRBJ1-2; TRBD1 matches at 9 bases. This CDR3 has 18 residues. Trimming at V came to 7 bases and at J to 4 bases, leaving 19 bases not matched to a gene. Germline CDR1 is LNHDA and CDR2 is SQIVND (reference sequence). The CDR3 DNA reads as TGTGCCAGTACTCCAGGGGGGACAGGGACTCGCTACCTCTATGGCTACACCTTC. Its translation is CASTPGGTGTRYLYGYTF. Combining the CDR3 with reference TRBV19 and TRBJ1-2 gives the whole variable domain DGGITQSPKYLFRKEGQNVTLSCEQNLNHDAMYWYRQDPGQGLRLIYYSQIVNDFQKGDIAEGYSVSREKKESFPLTVTSAQKNPTAFYLCASTPGGTGTRYLYGYTFGSGTRLTVV.